These 13 T cell receptor beta chains were sequenced from one sample in a study of beta chain features in type 1 diabetes. Study-level findings and limits: Researchers report that Type 1 diabetes patients had moderately but significantly shorter TCRB CDR3s across all four CD4+ subsets.

Antigen specificity for these receptors is unknown. Every bit of the isolated RNA underwent reverse transcription, so sequencing read expressed TCRB transcripts. Clones were read by immunoSEQ multiplex PCR, and TCRdb kept only the in-frame ones, dropping some. Here the sample spans under 300,000 clones, 16% being singletons. Input material: naive CD4+ T cells from blood. These TCRs come from a man younger than 40 with type 1 diabetes.

This clone was detected only a few times. The chain combines TRBV7-2 with TRBJ2-1; 10 bases line up with TRBD2. The CDR3 length is 14 residues. Per the germline V gene, CDR1 is SGHTA and CDR2 is FQGNSA. With V trimmed by 1 base and J by 15 bases, 9 bases remained unmatched. CDR3 loop: CASSLGSSGSAGFF. The CDR3 region has the DNA TGTGCCAGCAGCTTAGGTTCTAGCGGGAGCGCAGGGTTCTTC. Complete variable domain (other parts from reference TRBV7-2 and TRBJ2-1): GAGVSQSPSNKVTEKGKDVELRCDPISGHTALYWYRQSLGQGLEFLIYFQGNSAPDKSGLPSDRFSAERTGGSVSTLTIQRTQQEDSAVYLCASSLGSSGSAGFFGPGTRLTVL.

The sample holds a few counts of this clone. The rearrangement uses TRBV6-5 and TRBJ1-5; 10 bases agree with TRBD1. Germline V gives CDR1 MNHEY, CDR2 SVGAGI. V was clipped by 5 bases and J by 5 bases; unmatched bases: 3. The CDR3 consists of 14 residues. CDR3 region: CASSAGTGDQPQHF. CDR3 coding DNA: TGTGCCAGCAGTGCCGGGACAGGGGATCAGCCCCAGCATTTT.

This clone came up a few times. This chain uses TRBV15 with TRBJ2-3; 7 bases match TRBD1. The CDR3 has 15 amino acids. Trimming took 0 bases from V and 2 from J; bases not matched to a gene: 2. Germline CDR1 and CDR2: LNHNV and YYDKDF (reference sequence). The CDR3 nucleotides read TGTGCCACCAGCAGAGACGGACAGGTCACAGATACGCAGTATTTT. Protein sequence: CATSRDGQVTDTQYF. The whole variable domain, filled in from reference TRBV15 and TRBJ2-3, reads DAMVIQNPRYQVTQFGKPVTLSCSQTLNHNVMYWYQQKSSQAPKLLFHYYDKDFNNEADTPDNFQSRRPNTSFCFLDIRSPGLGDTAMYLCATSRDGQVTDTQYFGPGTRLTVL.

This clone came up a few times. This chain uses TRBV6-1 with TRBJ1-5; TRBD1 matches 7 bases. Trimming took 5 bases from V and 3 from J; bases not matched to a gene: 7. Looked up from germline, CDR1 is MNHNS and CDR2 is SASEGT. The CDR3 totals 15 residues. The DNA for the CDR3 is TGTGCCAGCAGTCCCCGGGACAGACACAATCAGCCCCAGCATTTT. This encodes CASSPRDRHNQPQHF.

A few counts support this clone. The chain employs TRBV27 and TRBJ1-2, with 7 bases aligning to TRBD1. Trimming removed 2 bases from V and 7 bases from J; junction bases left unmatched: 13. Germline V lookup: CDR1 MNHEY, CDR2 SMNVEV (reference sequence). The CDR3 loop spans 16 amino acids. CDR3 coding DNA: TGTGCCAGCAGTTTACGACGCACAGGGGAGCAGGGTGGCTACACCTTC. This gives the protein CASSLRRTGEQGGYTF.

This chain joins TRBV7-9 and TRBJ2-1; D unclear. Trimming took off 5 bases at V and 0 bases at J, with 14 bases between the two ends. CDR1 is SEHNR, CDR2 FQNEAQ, per germline (reference sequence). This CDR3 contains 16 residues. The CDR3 coding sequence is TGTGCCAGCAGCCCACCAGGCCTGAGCTCCTACAATGAGCAGTTCTTC. Translation: CASSPPGLSSYNEQFF.

The chain recombines TRBV28 with TRBJ1-5; D not resolved. V lost 5 bases and J lost 3, with 11 bases in between. Germline CDR1 reads MDHEN; CDR2 reads SYDVKM. CDR3 size: 14 residues. This CDR3 reads CASSDREYNQPQHF. The CDR3 coding sequence is TGTGCCAGCAGTGACCGGGAGTACAATCAGCCCCAGCATTTT.

The chain couples TRBV11-2 to TRBJ2-2; 7 nucleotides align to TRBD2. The CDR3 runs 14 residues. V shed 8 bases, J shed 1 base, and the junction held 4 bases outside the gene matches. From germline, CDR1 is SGHAT and CDR2 FQNNGV. CDR3 DNA: TGTGCCAGCTCTGCTAGCGGGAACACCGGGGAGCTGTTTTTT. Encoded protein: CASSASGNTGELFF.

The chain has TRBV7-2 and TRBJ2-3; D assignment may be TRBD1 or TRBD2 (5 bases each). The CDR3 runs to 15 residues. Germline V gene sequence: CDR1 SGHTA, CDR2 FQGNSA. V was shortened by 5 bases and J by 5 bases, with 17 bases between the two germline ends. The CDR3 is CASSPRLAQGDTQYF. CDR3 bases: TGTGCCAGCAGCCCCCGGTTAGCGCAGGGAGATACGCAGTATTTT.

In this sample, this clone turned up a few times. The rearrangement uses TRBV29-1 and TRBJ2-6; TRBD1 agrees at 11 bases. The V gene's germline CDR1 is SQVTM and CDR2 ANQGSEA. Trimming removed 1 base from V and 2 bases from J; junction bases left unmatched: 4. This CDR3 region has 17 residues. CDR3 loop: CSVEGGQGAAGANVLTF. The CDR3 DNA is TGCAGCGTTGAAGGCGGACAGGGGGCGGCTGGGGCCAACGTCCTGACTTTC.

The chain employs TRBV4-2 and TRBJ2-3, with no clear D. The germline CDR1 and CDR2 sequences are LGHNA and YNFKEQ. Trimming removed 0 bases at V and 1 base at J, with 8 bases between. The CDR3 contains 15 residues. The CDR3 loop reads CASSQDHRGTDTQYF. CDR3 DNA sequence: TGTGCCAGCAGCCAAGATCATCGGGGCACAGATACGCAGTATTTT.

The V and J genes are TRBV6-5 and TRBJ2-6; 9 bases agree with TRBD1. Trimming cost V 6 bases and J 12 bases; bases outside gene matches: 9. The CDR3 length is 14 residues. Germline lookup yields CDR1 MNHEY and CDR2 SVGAGI. The CDR3: CASSLQGALSVLTF. The CDR3 nucleotides read TGTGCCAGCAGCTTACAGGGGGCACTCTCCGTCCTGACTTTC.

V usage is TRBV29-1 and J usage is TRBJ1-1, with 11 bases aligning to TRBD1. CDR3 length equals 15 residues. The V gene's germline CDR1 is SQVTM and CDR2 ANQGSEA. The J segment lost 1 base and the V segment lost 6 bases, leaving 7 bases of the junction unmatched. CDR3 residues: CSVGFGQGANTEAFF. CDR3 sequence (DNA): TGCAGCGTGGGGTTCGGACAGGGGGCGAACACTGAAGCTTTCTTT.